These 32 T cell receptor beta chains were sequenced from one sample in a study of pediatric ulcerative colitis. During colonoscopy, one to two rectal pinch biopsies were collected. Generated by immunoSEQ multiplex PCR, the TCRdb table keeps only in-frame clones and is missing some. The sample consists of 30,000 or so clones, approximately 78% of them appearing once. Sequences were obtained from gut tissue. The origin of the receptors is a boy under 18 with mild ulcerative colitis.

This clone was counted only a few times. V is TRBV19 and J is TRBJ1-6; 7 bases agree with TRBD1. V shed 4 bases, J shed 9 bases, and the junction held 0 bases outside the gene matches. Looked up from germline, CDR1 is LNHDA and CDR2 is SQIVND (reference sequence). The CDR3 extends over 12 amino acids. CDR3 residues: CASSRQGSPLHF. CDR3 DNA: TGTGCCAGTAGTAGACAGGGTTCACCCCTCCACTTT.

This clone was counted only a few times. The chain is built from TRBV20-1 and TRBJ1-1; D possibly corresponds to TRBD1 (6 bases). V was cut by 4 bases and J by 7 bases, with 10 bases left in between. The CDR3 is 11 amino acids. In germline, CDR1 is DFQATT, CDR2 SNEGSKA (reference sequence). Here the CDR3 reads CSANRQVEAFF. CDR3 coding DNA: TGCAGTGCTAACAGACAGGTTGAAGCTTTCTTT.

This clone was recorded only once. The rearrangement uses TRBV5-4 and TRBJ2-7, with 9 bases fitting TRBD2. The CDR3 loop spans 14 amino acids. The V gene's germline CDR1 is SGHNT and CDR2 YYREEE (reference sequence). The trim removed 1 base at V and 3 bases at J, leaving 2 bases unmatched. The CDR3 spells CASSLRAGGYEQYF. CDR3 DNA sequence: TGTGCCAGCAGCTTGCGAGCGGGGGGCTACGAGCAGTACTTC.

The chain uses TRBV5-8 and TRBJ1-2; D ambiguous. Between the trimmed V and J ends, which lost 0 bases and 7 bases, there was a span of 7 bases. The germline V gene has CDR1 SGHTS and CDR2 YDEGEE. The CDR3 length is 12 residues. The CDR3 sequence is CASSLVLGGYTF. The CDR3 DNA is TGTGCCAGCAGCTTGGTTCTCGGTGGCTACACCTTC.

This clone has only a few counts. The rearrangement uses TRBV5-1 and TRBJ2-5, with a tentative D call TRBD2 (6 bases). Germline loops: CDR1 SGHRS, CDR2 YFSETQ. CDR3 length: 15 amino acids. Trimming took 4 bases from V and 7 from J, leaving 20 bases between them. The CDR3 DNA is TGCGCCAGCAGCCCCTATCTGGAGGGTCCCCGGACCCAGTACTTC. This codes for CASSPYLEGPRTQYF.

This chain links TRBV5-4 with TRBJ1-4; possible D gene TRBD1, 5 bases. Germline V gene lookup returns CDR1 SGHNT and CDR2 YYREEE (reference sequence). The CDR3 runs 13 residues. With 0 bases removed from V and 8 bases from J, the gap between germline ends came to 8 bases. CDR3 region: CASSLVEGEKLFF. CDR3 sequence (DNA): TGTGCCAGCAGCTTGGTCGAGGGGGAAAAACTGTTTTTT.

This chain links TRBV18 with TRBJ2-4; TRBD1 might be the D (6 bases). With 3 bases removed from V and 0 bases from J, the gap between germline ends came to 15 bases. Looked up from germline, CDR1 is KGHSH and CDR2 is LQKENI. This CDR3 comprises 17 residues. CDR3 sequence: CASSPLRTDLAKNIQYF. The CDR3 coding sequence is TGTGCCAGCTCACCCCTAAGGACAGATCTAGCCAAAAACATTCAGTACTTC.

This CDR3 is CASRVGGTEAFF. The DNA of the CDR3 is TGTGCCAGCAGGGTTGGGGGGACTGAAGCTTTCTTT. The chain recombines TRBV27 with TRBJ1-1; D perhaps matches TRBD1 (5 bases). The CDR3 consists of 12 residues. Trimming took off 6 bases at V and 5 bases at J, with 10 bases between the two ends. From germline, CDR1 is MNHEY and CDR2 SMNVEV (reference sequence).

This chain uses TRBV30 with TRBJ1-1; D is unresolved. Germline assignment: CDR1 GTSNPN and CDR2 SVGIG (reference sequence). The CDR3 has 12 residues. V was pared by 1 base and J by 3 bases, with 6 bases between. The CDR3 spells CAWSAQHTEAFF. Written as DNA, the CDR3 is TGTGCCTGGAGTGCTCAGCACACTGAAGCTTTCTTT.

V and J are TRBV6-1 and TRBJ2-7; 9 nucleotides agree with TRBD2. V lost 1 base to trimming and J lost 4 bases; unmatched junction nucleotides: 5. Per the germline V gene, CDR1 is MNHNS and CDR2 is SASEGT. The CDR3 totals 15 residues. The CDR3 sequence: CASSEGLAGVYEQYF. The CDR3 DNA follows: TGTGCCAGCAGTGAAGGGTTAGCGGGGGTATACGAGCAGTACTTC.

The genes are TRBV19 and TRBJ2-2; the match to TRBD1 covers 7 bases. V shed 7 bases, J shed 0 bases, and the junction held 2 bases outside the gene matches. Germline V gives CDR1 LNHDA, CDR2 SQIVND (reference sequence). The CDR3 length is 14 residues. CDR3 in DNA: TGTGCCAGTATAGGACAGGCGAACACCGGGGAGCTGTTTTTT. Translated, it gives CASIGQANTGELFF.

The chain links TRBV7-6 to TRBJ2-5, with D unclear. Trimming left V 5 bases short and J 2 bases short, with 15 bases between. This CDR3 contains 15 residues. In germline, CDR1 is SGHVS, CDR2 FNYEAQ. The CDR3 nucleotides are TGTGCCAGCAGCCTAACCCCTCATATTCAAGAGACCCAGTACTTC. Protein: CASSLTPHIQETQYF.

The chain links TRBV7-8 to TRBJ1-2; D perhaps matches TRBD1 (5 bases). The CDR3 is 14 amino acids. From germline, CDR1 is SGHVS and CDR2 FQNEAQ. The V end was cut by 2 bases, the J end by 4 bases, with 11 bases between. The CDR3 loop is CASSLRRGFYGYTF. Written as DNA, the CDR3 is TGTGCCAGCAGCTTACGAAGGGGTTTCTATGGCTACACCTTC. Using reference TRBV7-8 and TRBJ1-2 for the parts outside the CDR3, the full variable domain is GAGVSQSPRYKVAKRGQDVALRCDPISGHVSLFWYQQALGQGPEFLTYFQNEAQLDKSGLPSDRFFAERPEGSVSTLKIQRTQQEDSAVYLCASSLRRGFYGYTFGSGTRLTVV.

The chain has TRBV5-6 and TRBJ2-2; unclear D gene. The CDR3 runs 15 residues. Trimming removed 0 bases at V and 5 bases at J, with 11 bases between. Germline V CDR1 and CDR2: SGHDT, YYEEEE. CDR3 coding DNA: TGTGCCAGCAGCTTGGTAGGGATGTGGACCGGGGAGCTGTTTTTT. It encodes CASSLVGMWTGELFF. The variable domain in full, with the rest retrieved from reference TRBV5-6 and TRBJ2-2, is DAGVTQSPTHLIKTRGQQVTLRCSPKSGHDTVSWYQQALGQGPQFIFQYYEEEERQRGNFPDRFSGHQFPNYSSELNVNALLLGDSALYLCASSLVGMWTGELFFGEGSRLTVL.

The chain has TRBV21-1 and TRBJ1-1; no DNA check was done on the table's D call, TRBD1. TRBV21-1 is a listed pseudogene. This CDR3 is built from 15 residues. Here the CDR3 reads CASSKVDKRNAEAFF. CDR3 sequence (DNA): TGTGCCAGCAGCAAGGTGGACAAACGGAACGCTGAAGCTTTCTTT.

This chain joins TRBV4-2 and TRBJ2-5; D tentatively reads TRBD1 or TRBD2 (5 bases each). Germline lookup yields CDR1 LGHNA and CDR2 YNFKEQ. The CDR3 consists of 15 residues. Trimming took off 0 bases at V and 1 base at J, with 9 bases between the two ends. CDR3 DNA sequence: TGTGCCAGCAGCCAAGATCCGGGGCTCCAAGAGACCCAGTACTTC. Translation: CASSQDPGLQETQYF.

CDR3 bases: TGTGCCAGCAGCCTCGGATCAGGGGAGGGTCAGCCCCAGCATTTT. This translates into CASSLGSGEGQPQHF. This chain uses TRBV5-8 with TRBJ1-5, with D perhaps matching TRBD1 (6 bases). Trimming took off 4 bases at V and 6 bases at J, with 17 bases between the two ends. Germline values: CDR1 SGHTS, CDR2 YDEGEE. There are 15 residues in the CDR3.

The chain links TRBV5-1 to TRBJ1-4; D unclear. Germline V gene sequence: CDR1 SGHRS, CDR2 YFSETQ. V was clipped by 2 bases and J by 1 base, with 12 bases between them. CDR3 size: 16 residues. The CDR3 DNA reads as TGCGCCAGCAGCTTTCATCCCGGGGTAACTAATGAAAAACTGTTTTTT. Encoded protein: CASSFHPGVTNEKLFF.

Written as DNA, the CDR3 is TGTGCCAGCAGCCCGCCGGGACTCATAAACTCCTACGAGCAGTACTTC. This translates into CASSPPGLINSYEQYF. The chain carries TRBV5-4 and TRBJ2-7; D perhaps matches TRBD2 (6 bases). The CDR3 extends over 16 amino acids. Germline V gene sequence: CDR1 SGHNT, CDR2 YYREEE (reference sequence). V was pared by 4 bases and J by 0 bases, with 17 bases between.

The V and J genes are TRBV5-1 and TRBJ1-2, with 7 bases that match TRBD1. The CDR3 extends over 17 amino acids. V shed 0 bases and J 4 bases; nucleotides not matched to a gene: 12. CDR1 and CDR2 (germline): SGHRS, YFSETQ. The CDR3 DNA follows: TGCGCCAGCAGCTTGGAAGGGGGCACCTCCCTCCTCTATGGCTACACCTTC. Translating gives CASSLEGGTSLLYGYTF.

The chain is built from TRBV14 and TRBJ2-7; TRBD2 agrees at 10 bases. V lost 5 bases and J lost 6; bases outside the gene matches: 7. Per the germline V gene, CDR1 is SGHDN and CDR2 is FVKESK. CDR3 length: 14 amino acids. CDR3 loop: CASSVSGGASEQYF. The CDR3 DNA reads as TGTGCCAGCAGCGTCAGCGGGGGGGCCTCCGAGCAGTACTTC.

The chain's CDR3 is CASSDNYSNQPQHF. The CDR3 DNA reads TGTGCCAGCAGTGACAACTATAGCAATCAGCCCCAGCATTTT. The chain links TRBV6-1 to TRBJ1-5; D not resolved. The V and J ends lost 3 bases and 0 bases respectively, with 6 bases between them. Germline CDR1 MNHNS, CDR2 SASEGT. This CDR3 is 14 amino acids long.

This clone showed up just once. The chain couples TRBV5-1 to TRBJ2-1; TRBD1 matches at 7 bases. V shed 4 bases, J shed 5 bases, and the junction held 6 bases outside the gene matches. Germline assignment: CDR1 SGHRS and CDR2 YFSETQ. The CDR3 spans 14 residues. CDR3 sequence: CASSRGQTHNEQFF. The CDR3 nucleotides read TGCGCCAGCAGCAGGGGACAGACCCACAATGAGCAGTTCTTC.

This chain links TRBV7-2 with TRBJ2-7; weak D call: TRBD1 (6 bases). This CDR3 is built from 12 residues. V was shortened by 7 bases and J by 4 bases, with 11 bases between the two germline ends. From germline, CDR1 is SGHTA and CDR2 FQGNSA. The CDR3 spells CASNSRGYEQYF. The CDR3 DNA follows: TGTGCCAGCAATAGCAGGGGTTACGAGCAGTACTTC.

The chain has TRBV15 and TRBJ2-1; TRBD1 might be the D (6 bases). Deletions cut 5 bases from V and 4 bases from J, with 24 bases between. There are 18 residues in the CDR3. Germline assignment: CDR1 LNHNV and CDR2 YYDKDF (reference sequence). As DNA, the CDR3 is TGTGCCACCAGCCCAATTAACAGGGCATTAGGGGGATACAATGAGCAGTTCTTC. The encoded protein is CATSPINRALGGYNEQFF. Combining the CDR3 with reference TRBV15 and TRBJ2-1 gives the whole variable domain DAMVIQNPRYQVTQFGKPVTLSCSQTLNHNVMYWYQQKSSQAPKLLFHYYDKDFNNEADTPDNFQSRRPNTSFCFLDIRSPGLGDTAMYLCATSPINRALGGYNEQFFGPGTRLTVL.

The chain carries TRBV6-5 and TRBJ1-1, with no clear D. Trimming took off 6 bases at V and 0 bases at J, with 11 bases between the two ends. The CDR3 has 14 amino acids. Looked up from germline, CDR1 is MNHEY and CDR2 is SVGAGI. In DNA form, the CDR3 reads TGTGCCAGCAGGCCGGGCAGTTTGAACACTGAAGCTTTCTTT. Its protein product is CASRPGSLNTEAFF.

This rearrangement joins TRBV18 to TRBJ2-5, with TRBD1 matching 11 bases. Losses at the gene ends were 3 bases for V and 5 bases for J; bases not matched to a gene: 5. The CDR3 loop spans 15 amino acids. Germline V gives CDR1 KGHSH, CDR2 LQKENI. The DNA of the CDR3 is TGTGCCAGCTCACCCGGACAGGGGGCGAGGGAGACCCAGTACTTC. Its protein is CASSPGQGARETQYF.

CDR3 loop: CASSPRVYTDTQYF. For the CDR3, the DNA is TGTGCCAGCAGTCCCAGGGTCTACACAGATACGCAGTATTTT. The chain recombines TRBV27 with TRBJ2-3; D is possibly TRBD1 (5 bases). The CDR3 contains 14 residues. Per the germline V gene, CDR1 is MNHEY and CDR2 is SMNVEV (reference sequence). Trimming shortened V by 5 bases and J by 2 bases, and 11 bases separated the two germline ends.

V is TRBV14 and J is TRBJ1-2; weak D call: TRBD1 (5 bases). The V end lost 3 bases, the J end lost 7 bases, and 15 bases lay between the germline ends. The length of the CDR3 is 14 residues. Germline lookup yields CDR1 SGHDN and CDR2 FVKESK. CDR3 DNA sequence: TGTGCCAGCAGCCAGGCAGGGCCTCTCGGTGGCTACACCTTC. Translated, it gives CASSQAGPLGGYTF.

There are a few counts of this clone. The V call is TRBV19, the J call TRBJ1-1, with 9 bases aligning to TRBD1. From germline, CDR1 is LNHDA and CDR2 SQIVND (reference sequence). Trimming cost V 6 bases and J 4 bases; bases outside gene matches: 9. The CDR3 is made up of 15 amino acids. In nucleotides, the CDR3 is TGTGCCAGTAGCCAGTGGACAGGGGTGGTCACTGAAGCTTTCTTT. This sequence encodes CASSQWTGVVTEAFF.

The rearrangement uses TRBV7-8 and TRBJ1-1; D perhaps matches TRBD1 (5 bases). V lost 5 bases, J lost 0 bases, and 13 bases lay in between. The CDR3 length is 15 residues. The germline V gene encodes CDR1 SGHVS and CDR2 FQNEAQ. The chain's CDR3 is CASSKGTVMNTEAFF. Written as DNA, the CDR3 is TGTGCCAGCAGCAAGGGGACGGTAATGAACACTGAAGCTTTCTTT.

This chain connects TRBV5-4 to TRBJ2-7, with D possibly matching TRBD1 (6 bases). There are 16 residues in the CDR3. Deletions cut 1 base from V and 2 bases from J, with 16 bases between. Per germline, CDR1 SGHNT and CDR2 YYREEE (reference sequence). Here the CDR3 reads CASSLFDRTGPYEQYF. The CDR3 bases are TGTGCCAGCAGCTTGTTCGACAGGACGGGGCCCTACGAGCAGTACTTC.